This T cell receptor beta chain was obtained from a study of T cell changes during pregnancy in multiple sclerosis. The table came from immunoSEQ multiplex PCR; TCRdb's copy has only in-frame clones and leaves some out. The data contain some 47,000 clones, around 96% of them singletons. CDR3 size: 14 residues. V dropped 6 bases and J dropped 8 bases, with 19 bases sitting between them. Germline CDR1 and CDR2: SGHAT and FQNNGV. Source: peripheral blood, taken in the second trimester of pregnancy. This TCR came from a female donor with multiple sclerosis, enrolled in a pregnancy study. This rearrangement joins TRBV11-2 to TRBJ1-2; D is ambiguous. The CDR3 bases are TGTGCCAGCAGTTATGACCGCGGATTGCGAGGCTACACCTTC. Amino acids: CASSYDRGLRGYTF.